This is a list of T cell receptor beta chains from one sample in a study of cytomegalovirus exposure and HLA in healthy donors. The assay was immunoSEQ multiplex PCR, and TCRdb's table has in-frame clones only and misses some. The sample consists of roughly 180,000 clones, approximately 80% of them appearing once. Sample: PBMCs. The source is a woman younger than 35 in good health and CMV-seropositive. The CDR3 runs from the conserved cysteine through the conserved F or W. A D gene is named only where the DNA matches it firmly. The listing skips clone size in some rows; elsewhere it reads once, few, many or a size class.

j_call,clone_size,v_call,d_call,cdr3_nt,cdr3_aa
TRBJ1-1,-,TRBV6-6,-,TGTGCCAGCTTTGAGGGACTCCAGAACACTGAAGCTTTCTTT,CASFEGLQNTEAFF
TRBJ2-4,few,TRBV5-1,TRBD2,TGCGCCAGCAGCCCTGAGACTAGCGGCGAAAACATTCAGTACTTC,CASSPETSGENIQYF
TRBJ2-6,-,TRBV27,-,TGTGCCAGCAGTTCCACTGCAGGTTACTCTGGGGCCAACGGCCTGACTTTC,CASSSTAGYSGANGLTF
TRBJ2-6,once,TRBV7-9,-,TGTGCCAGCAGTGGGGCAGATTCTGGGGCCAACGTCCTGACTTTC,CASSGADSGANVLTF
TRBJ2-3,-,TRBV9,-,TGTGCCAGCAGCAAGGGGGGCACAGATACGCAGTATTTT,CASSKGGTDTQYF
TRBJ2-7,-,TRBV29-1,-,TGCAGCGTGAAGGGTGGGGGGTCCTACGAGCAGTACTTC,CSVKGGGSYEQYF
TRBJ2-3,-,TRBV5-4,TRBD1,TGTGCCAGCAGCTTGGGGACAGGGCGCACAGATACGCAGTATTTT,CASSLGTGRTDTQYF
TRBJ2-1,-,TRBV4-3,-,TGCGCCAGCAGCCGCAGGAGGAAAGGGTACAATGAGCAGTTCTTC,CASSRRRKGYNEQFF
TRBJ2-7,-,TRBV30,-,TGTGCCTGGAGTAAACAGTACGAGCAGTACTTC,CAWSKQYEQYF
TRBJ1-2,-,TRBV7-9,-,TGTGCCAGCAGCCGGATAAGATGGGGGGAAGAAGGTGGCTACACCTTC,CASSRIRWGEEGGYTF
TRBJ2-7,-,TRBV4-1,-,TGCGCCAGCAGCCAACGGGCGGGCGGCCGGATGTACGAGCAGTACTTC,CASSQRAGGRMYEQYF
TRBJ2-5,-,TRBV28,TRBD1,TGTGCCAGCAGCTTTGACCTAGACAGGGGGCAACATCGAGAGACCCAGTACTTC,CASSFDLDRGQHRETQYF
TRBJ1-2,once,TRBV7-9,TRBD1,TGTGCCAGCAGCTTAGCGCCAGGGGGCTATGGCTACACCTTC,CASSLAPGGYGYTF
TRBJ1-2,-,TRBV2,TRBD1,TGTGCCAGCAGTACGGGACAGTTGGTGGACTATGGCTACACCTTC,CASSTGQLVDYGYTF
TRBJ1-4,-,TRBV5-4,-,TGTGCCAGCAGCCCTGGGACTGCTGAAAAACTGTTTTTT,CASSPGTAEKLFF
TRBJ1-4,few,TRBV5-6,-,TGTGCCAGCAGCTTGTTACGGACAACAACTAATGAAAAACTGTTTTTT,CASSLLRTTTNEKLFF
TRBJ2-7,-,TRBV4-1,-,TGCGCCAGCAGCTATGGGAGGGGGAGAGAGCAGTACTTC,CASSYGRGREQYF
TRBJ2-1,-,TRBV6-1,-,TGTGCCAGCAGTGAATTGGGCGGGGCCCTTCCCTGGGGCAATGAGCAGTTCTTC,CASSELGGALPWGNEQFF
TRBJ2-1,-,TRBV2,TRBD2,TGTGCCAGCAGAGATACTAGCGCAAGCTCCTACAATGAGCAGTTCTTC,CASRDTSASSYNEQFF
TRBJ2-1,-,TRBV13,TRBD2,TGTGCCAGCAGCCAGACTAGCGTCAAGAACAATGAGCAGTTCTTC,CASSQTSVKNNEQFF
TRBJ2-1,-,TRBV5-1,TRBD2,TGCGCCAGCAGCTTCCGGGCGGGGGGGTACAATGAGCAGTTCTTC,CASSFRAGGYNEQFF
TRBJ1-1,-,TRBV30,TRBD1,TGTGCCTGGTTTTTACAGGGGGGCACTGAAGCTTTCTTT,CAWFLQGGTEAFF
TRBJ2-1,-,TRBV30,-,TGTGCCTGGAGCGGACTTAGGCTTCGGAATGAGCAGTTCTTC,CAWSGLRLRNEQFF
TRBJ1-1,few,TRBV5-4,TRBD1,TGTGCCAGCAGCCCCGGGGGGGGACAGGGCCCGCGGACTGAAGCTTTCTTT,CASSPGGGQGPRTEAFF
TRBJ1-6,-,TRBV9,-,TGTGCCAGCAGCGTCGGTCGGGGGACCCTCGGAATTTCACCCCTCCACTTT,CASSVGRGTLGISPLHF
TRBJ2-1,-,TRBV5-1,TRBD1,TGCGCCAGCAGCCTGGATGGACAGGGGGGCCTGAATGAGCAGTTCTTC,CASSLDGQGGLNEQFF
TRBJ2-3,-,TRBV10-3,TRBD2,TGTGCCATCAGTGACCTGCTAGCGGGGGGGCTCGATACGCAGTATTTT,CAISDLLAGGLDTQYF
TRBJ2-3,few,TRBV5-3,-,TGTGCCAGAAGCTTGGCCCCGGACAGAATCAGCACAGATACGCAGTATTTT,CARSLAPDRISTDTQYF
TRBJ2-1,-,TRBV6-6,-,TGTGCCAGCAGTTACCGCGATGATGAGCAGTTCTTC,CASSYRDDEQFF
TRBJ1-5,-,TRBV28,TRBD1,TGTGCCAGCAGAAAATCTAGGGGGCCTCAGCCCCAGCATTTT,CASRKSRGPQPQHF
TRBJ1-6,-,TRBV7-2,TRBD1,TGTGCCAGCAGTTATCAGGGGGCTAGGCCCCTCCACTTT,CASSYQGARPLHF
TRBJ1-6,few,TRBV5-4,-,TGTGCCAGCAGCCCCCAGGGAGGAACCAATTCACCCCTCCACTTT,CASSPQGGTNSPLHF
TRBJ1-2,-,TRBV6-5,-,TGTGCCAGCAGGGACTTTTCTAACTATGGCTACACCTTC,CASRDFSNYGYTF
TRBJ2-5,-,TRBV7-2,-,TGTGCCAGCAGCCCTATAGCAGCCACGCAAGAGACCCAGTACTTC,CASSPIAATQETQYF
TRBJ2-7,-,TRBV6-5,-,TGTGCCAGCAGAATATCATGGAGTGGCGAGCAGTACTTC,CASRISWSGEQYF
TRBJ2-1,-,TRBV19,-,TGTGCCAGTAGCATAAGGAGACAGGTCAATGAGCAGTTCTTC,CASSIRRQVNEQFF
TRBJ1-2,-,TRBV6-1,-,TGTGCCAGCAGTCGATCCCTTCGTAGCTATGGCTACACCTTC,CASSRSLRSYGYTF
TRBJ1-2,few,TRBV15,TRBD1,TGTGCCACCAGTGGGACCGGGACAGACTATGGCTACACCTTC,CATSGTGTDYGYTF
TRBJ2-5,few,TRBV2,TRBD1,TGTGCCAGCAGGGCCGACCGCGGACAGGGGGGGACCCAGTACTTC,CASRADRGQGGTQYF
TRBJ1-2,few,TRBV27,-,TGTGCCAGCAGCTCCCTAAGTTTAGACTATGGCTACACCTTC,CASSSLSLDYGYTF
TRBJ1-6,few,TRBV28,TRBD1,TGTGCCAGCAGTCGGGACAGCAGTAATTCACCCCTCCACTTT,CASSRDSSNSPLHF
TRBJ1-3,-,TRBV4-1,-,TGCGCCAGCAGCCAAGCGATGGCAGGGCGCTCTGGAAACACCATATATTTT,CASSQAMAGRSGNTIYF
TRBJ1-2,few,TRBV4-1,TRBD1,TGCGCCAGCAGCCATCCGGGACAGGGGACCTCTGGCTATGGCTACACCTTC,CASSHPGQGTSGYGYTF
TRBJ1-2,-,TRBV6-1,-,TGTGCCAGCAGTGCGGAGATTTATGGCTATGGCTACACCTTC,CASSAEIYGYGYTF
TRBJ1-5,-,TRBV6-5,-,TGTGCCAGCAGAACAGGACCCAACGGCGGTCAGCCCCAGCATTTT,CASRTGPNGGQPQHF
TRBJ2-3,-,TRBV2,TRBD2,TGTGCCAGCAGTGAAGCGGGGACTAGCGGGGGTTGGGGTACGCAGTATTTT,CASSEAGTSGGWGTQYF
TRBJ2-7,-,TRBV28,TRBD1,TGTGCCAGCAGTTTCCCAGGGGGCCCAAATTACGAGCAGTACTTC,CASSFPGGPNYEQYF